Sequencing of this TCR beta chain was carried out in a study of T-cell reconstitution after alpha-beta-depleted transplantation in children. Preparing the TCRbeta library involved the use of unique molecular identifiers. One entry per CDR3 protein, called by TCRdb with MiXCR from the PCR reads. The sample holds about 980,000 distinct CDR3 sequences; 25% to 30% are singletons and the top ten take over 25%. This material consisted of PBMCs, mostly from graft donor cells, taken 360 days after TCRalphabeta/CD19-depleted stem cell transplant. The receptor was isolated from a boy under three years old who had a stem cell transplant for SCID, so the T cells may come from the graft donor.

CDR3 DNA: TGTGCCACCAGCAGAGTGGACCGGGAGTACCAAGAGACCCAGTACTTC. Amino acid sequence: CATSRVDREYQETQYF. The V call is TRBV15, the J call TRBJ2-5; D might be TRBD2 (6 bases). Germline lookup yields CDR1 LNHNV and CDR2 YYDKDF (reference sequence). V was trimmed by 1 base and J by 0 bases, leaving 12 bases between them. The CDR3 covers 16 residues.